This passage covers 32 T cell receptor beta chains from one sample sequenced in a study of metastatic and nonmetastatic thyroid tumors. Thyroid surgery was preceded by no treatment in any patient. TCRdb re-clonotyped the PCR reads via MiXCR. Among roughly 30,000 clones listed, 20% to 25% were seen once. Material for sequencing was blood. These TCRs come from a female donor with papillary thyroid cancer or a benign thyroid nodule (not recorded which). Some clones in this sample may be carry-over from other donors' samples.

This clone showed up just a few times. This chain's CDR3 is CASSALTSDFGEQYF. The CDR3 nucleotides read TGTGCCAGCAGTGCCCTCACCAGCGATTTTGGCGAGCAGTACTTC. The V call is TRBV6-1, the J call TRBJ2-7; no clear D gene. The CDR3 extends over 15 amino acids. The V gene lost 4 bases and the J gene lost 6 bases, with 19 bases spanning the gap. Germline V gene sequence: CDR1 MNHNS, CDR2 SASEGT.

The rearrangement joins TRBV9 to TRBJ2-3; 7 nucleotides agree with TRBD1. Germline V gene sequence: CDR1 SGDLS, CDR2 YYNGEE. V lost 3 bases to trimming and J lost 0 bases; unmatched junction nucleotides: 13. The CDR3 has 18 residues. The CDR3 nucleotides are TGTGCCAGCAGCGAGGGACAGTCCGATTCCCCTAGCACAGATACGCAGTATTTT. Translating gives CASSEGQSDSPSTDTQYF. Looking up the rest from reference TRBV9 and TRBJ2-3 gives the full variable domain: DSGVTQTPKHLITATGQRVTLRCSPRSGDLSVYWYQQSLDQGLQFLIQYYNGEERAKGNILERFSAQQFPDLHSELNLSSLELGDSALYFCASSEGQSDSPSTDTQYFGPGTRLTVL.

This clone has at least ten counts. The chain joins TRBV9 to TRBJ1-4, with a possible D match to TRBD1 (6 bases). The germline V gene encodes CDR1 SGDLS and CDR2 YYNGEE. The CDR3 runs to 16 residues. The V and J ends lost 0 bases and 3 bases respectively, with 12 bases between them. The DNA for the CDR3 is TGTGCCAGCAGCGTAGATTCGGGGGCGCCTAATGAAAAACTGTTTTTT. Its translation: CASSVDSGAPNEKLFF.

The rearrangement joins TRBV15 to TRBJ2-5; D may be TRBD2 (5 bases). There are 17 residues in the CDR3. V lost 1 base, J lost 5 bases, and 20 bases lay in between. Germline values: CDR1 LNHNV, CDR2 YYDKDF (reference sequence). The CDR3 loop reads CATSRGWVVPTGETQYF. CDR3 nucleotide sequence: TGTGCCACCAGCAGAGGTTGGGTGGTCCCGACGGGGGAGACCCAGTACTTC.

The rearrangement links TRBV19 to TRBJ1-1; maybe TRBD1 (6 bases). V lost 3 bases, J lost 5 bases, and 10 bases lay in between. Germline V gene lookup returns CDR1 LNHDA and CDR2 SQIVND (reference sequence). The CDR3 spans 13 residues. CDR3 amino acids: CASSIPGATEAFF. CDR3 nucleotide sequence: TGTGCCAGTAGTATTCCAGGGGCAACTGAAGCTTTCTTT.

This clone was seen at least ten times. The CDR3 bases are TGTGCCAGCACCCAACTTCCAGGGGGCGCATCCCGTAATGAAAAACTGTTTTTT. It codes for CASTQLPGGASRNEKLFF. This rearrangement joins TRBV28 to TRBJ1-4; 8 bases match TRBD1. V was clipped by 7 bases and J by 4 bases; unmatched bases: 17. Germline V CDR1 and CDR2: MDHEN, SYDVKM. The CDR3 has 18 amino acids.

This clone showed up many times. The chain uses TRBV12-3 or TRBV12-4 and TRBJ2-1, with D uncertain. The CDR3 is 15 amino acids. Trimming took off 3 bases at V and 0 bases at J, with 9 bases between the two ends. The CDR3 spells CASSLVDVSYNEQFF. The DNA for the CDR3 is TGTGCCAGCAGTTTGGTGGACGTCTCCTACAATGAGCAGTTCTTC.

This clone was recorded many times. The gene calls are TRBV30 and TRBJ1-5; weak D call: TRBD1 (6 bases). The V and J ends lost 0 bases and 5 bases respectively, with 11 bases between them. The length of the CDR3 is 14 residues. Germline CDR1 and CDR2: GTSNPN and SVGIG (reference sequence). Here the CDR3 DNA reads TGTGCCTGGAGTGTCAGGGGCTCCTATCAGCCCCAGCATTTT. Amino acid sequence: CAWSVRGSYQPQHF.

This clone was seen at least ten times. This sequence joins TRBV19 and TRBJ2-1; TRBD1 matches 9 bases. Trimming removed 5 bases from V and 9 bases from J; junction bases left unmatched: 8. The CDR3 is 14 residues long. Germline values: CDR1 LNHDA, CDR2 SQIVND (reference sequence). The CDR3 region is CASSRTGEGAEQFF. The DNA for the CDR3 is TGTGCCAGTAGTCGGACAGGGGAAGGCGCTGAGCAGTTCTTC.

In its sample, this clone was seen many times. The J gene is TRBJ2-5, the V gene TRBV28; 9 bases match TRBD2. Unmatched junction bases numbered 5, after V lost 2 bases and J lost 4 bases. From germline, CDR1 is MDHEN and CDR2 SYDVKM. There are 15 residues in the CDR3. CDR3 in DNA: TGTGCCAGCAGTTTACGGGCGGGGGGGTTAGAGACCCAGTACTTC. Protein sequence: CASSLRAGGLETQYF.

Here the CDR3 DNA reads TGCAGTGCTCTACAGGGGATTCGAGAGACCCAGTACTTC. Residues: CSALQGIRETQYF. The J gene is TRBJ2-5, the V gene TRBV20-1; the match to TRBD1 covers 7 bases. This CDR3 comprises 13 residues. Germline CDR1 reads DFQATT; CDR2 reads SNEGSKA (reference sequence). V was pared by 5 bases and J by 4 bases, with 7 bases of the junction left unmatched.

This chain joins TRBV5-1 and TRBJ2-7; TRBD1 matches at 11 bases. The V gene's germline CDR1 is SGHRS and CDR2 YFSETQ. The CDR3 has 14 residues. Trimming took 6 bases from V and 5 from J; bases not matched to a gene: 7. DNA for the CDR3: TGCGCCAGCAACCGGGACAGGGGGAGGGACGAGCAGTACTTC. Translation gives CASNRDRGRDEQYF.

In its sample, this clone was seen once. The conserved phenylalanine or tryptophan is not found at the CDR3 terminus, so this likely reflects a read error. V is TRBV6-2 or TRBV6-3 and J is TRBJ2-6; 10 bases are a match to TRBD1. This CDR3 comprises 15 residues. The germline CDR1 and CDR2 sequences are MNHEY and SVGEGT. V was pared by 10 bases and J by 4 bases, with 7 bases of the junction left unmatched. CDR3 sequence reads: CATRGTGAGANVLTI. The DNA for the CDR3 is TGTGCCACAAGGGGGACAGGGGCAGGGGCCAACGTCCTGACTATC.

This clone was detected a few times. The chain has TRBV28 and TRBJ2-2, with 9 bases fitting TRBD2. The CDR3 length is 16 residues. Per the germline V gene, CDR1 is MDHEN and CDR2 is SYDVKM. The V segment lost 6 bases and the J segment 2 bases; nucleotides outside the gene matches: 7. CDR3: CASRLSGLANTGELFF. CDR3 sequence (DNA): TGTGCCAGCAGACTTTCGGGACTAGCAAACACCGGGGAGCTGTTTTTT.

This clone was counted a few times. One end of the junction does not line up with germline, which may come from a read error. This sequence joins TRBV6-5 and TRBJ2-7; D possibly corresponds to TRBD2 (6 bases). The CDR3 sequence is 13 residues long. In germline, CDR1 is MNHEY, CDR2 SVGAGI. The CDR3 region has the DNA TGTGCCAGCAGTCTACAGGCGGGGTACGAGCATTACTTC. Translated: CASSLQAGYEHYF.

This clone was detected many times. The same CDR3 also results from other DNA sequences found in this sample. The CDR3 DNA sequence: TGTGCCAGCAAAGGCCAGGGGAATTCACCCCTCCACTTT. Its translation: CASKGQGNSPLHF. V gene TRBV2 combines with J gene TRBJ1-6, with D perhaps TRBD1 (6 bases). Germline CDR1 SNHLY, CDR2 FYNNEI. The length of the CDR3 is 13 residues. V lost 7 bases to trimming and J lost 7 bases, with 11 bases between them.

CDR3 DNA sequence: TGCAGTTCTTTCACAGGGGTTTATGGCTACACCTTC. It yields the protein CSSFTGVYGYTF. The J gene is TRBJ1-2, the V gene TRBV20-1, with 7 bases that match TRBD1. This CDR3 has 12 amino acids. Germline CDR1 DFQATT, CDR2 SNEGSKA (reference sequence). J was trimmed by 5 bases and V by 8 bases; bases with no gene match: 8.

The CDR3 DNA sequence: TGTGCCAGCAGTGATGGAGGCAGATGTATTGAGCAGTTCTTC. It codes for CASSDGGRCIEQFF. V and J are TRBV2 and TRBJ2-1; a possible D gene is TRBD2 (5 bases). The ends were cut back, 3 bases at V and 9 bases at J, with 15 bases in the middle. This CDR3 comprises 14 residues. Germline loops: CDR1 SNHLY, CDR2 FYNNEI. Full variable domain (missing parts from reference TRBV2 and TRBJ2-1): EPEVTQTPSHQVTQMGQEVILRCVPISNHLYFYWYRQILGQKVEFLVSFYNNEISEKSEIFDDQFSVERPDGSNFTLKIRSTKLEDSAMYFCASSDGGRCIEQFFGPGTRLTVL.

The sample holds many counts of this clone. The chain joins TRBV2 to TRBJ2-5; no clear D gene. The V end was cut by 4 bases, the J end by 5 bases, with 14 bases between. CDR3 length: 14 amino acids. Germline V gives CDR1 SNHLY, CDR2 FYNNEI. The CDR3 sequence is CASSGPTRVETQYF. The DNA of the CDR3 is TGTGCCAGCAGTGGGCCGACGCGAGTGGAGACCCAGTACTTC.

In its sample, this clone is medium-sized (0.01 to 0.1%). J is TRBJ2-7 and V is TRBV12-3 or TRBV12-4; maybe TRBD2 (7 bases). The CDR3 extends over 14 amino acids. V gave up 1 base and J gave up 2 bases, with 9 bases separating them. CDR3 loop: CASSLGGGPYEQYF. As DNA, the CDR3 is TGTGCCAGCAGTTTAGGGGGGGGGCCCTACGAGCAGTACTTC.

On this clone: Given the absence of the conserved phenylalanine or tryptophan at the CDR3 end, a read error is likely. This chain links TRBV28 with TRBJ1-4, with TRBD1 as a possible D gene (5 bases). The CDR3 totals 14 residues. CDR1 and CDR2 from the germline V gene are MDHEN and SYDVKM. CDR3 nucleotide sequence: TGTGCCTGCAGTTTCCGGGGCTCTAATGAAAAACTGTTTTTG. This translates into CACSFRGSNEKLFL.

This clone was detected many times. A much more abundant neighbour one base away suggests this may be a read error. The chain is built from TRBV10-3 and TRBJ2-1, with a tentative D call TRBD2 (5 bases). Germline CDR1 and CDR2: ENHRY and SYGVKD. The V and J ends lost 5 bases and 2 bases respectively, with 7 bases between them. This CDR3 has 13 residues. This CDR3 is CAISLGTYNEQFF. The CDR3 bases are TGTGCCATCAGTCTCGGGACCTACAATGAGCAGTTCTTC.

V usage is TRBV6-5 and J usage is TRBJ1-2; a weak D match, TRBD1 (5 bases). Germline assignment: CDR1 MNHEY and CDR2 SVGAGI. CDR3 length: 18 residues. Trimming shortened V by 0 bases and J by 0 bases, and 17 bases separated the two germline ends. CDR3 sequence reads: CASSYSAPGGTTNYGYTF. The DNA for the CDR3 is TGTGCCAGCAGTTACTCGGCTCCCGGGGGAACCACTAACTATGGCTACACCTTC.

The chain links TRBV5-4 to TRBJ1-2; 8 bases match TRBD1. The germline CDR1 and CDR2 sequences are SGHNT and YYREEE (reference sequence). The CDR3 is made up of 14 amino acids. After removal of 4 bases from V and 2 bases from J, the junction contained 4 bases not matched to a gene. The CDR3 spells CASSAGQGNYGYTF. DNA for the CDR3: TGTGCCAGCAGCGCCGGACAGGGAAACTATGGCTACACCTTC.

The V call is TRBV7-2, the J call TRBJ2-3, with D unresolved. V lost 5 bases, J lost 2 bases, and 5 bases lay in between. The CDR3 extends over 12 amino acids. The germline CDR1 and CDR2 sequences are SGHTA and FQGNSA. CDR3 sequence (DNA): TGTGCCAGCAGCCCCGACACAGATACGCAGTATTTT. It encodes CASSPDTDTQYF.

This clone was seen more than once but under ten times. The chain employs TRBV15 and TRBJ2-3; 9 bases map to TRBD2. The CDR3 is made up of 16 amino acids. CDR1 is LNHNV and CDR2 is YYDKDF in the germline V gene (reference sequence). With 4 bases clipped from V and 5 bases from J, the junction kept 10 bases outside the gene matches. The CDR3 nucleotides read TGTGCCACCAGCAAAGATGGTCGCGGGAGGGAAGATACGCAGTATTTT. Translating it yields CATSKDGRGREDTQYF.

The chain joins TRBV6-1 to TRBJ2-2; 9 positions agree with TRBD1. Trimming removed 8 bases from V and 3 bases from J; junction bases left unmatched: 1. Germline-derived CDR1 and CDR2 are MNHNS and SASEGT. There are 13 residues in the CDR3. CDR3 nucleotides: TGTGCCAGCCGGACAGGGGACACCGGGGAGCTGTTTTTT. Encoded protein: CASRTGDTGELFF.

This rearrangement joins TRBV11-2 to TRBJ1-2; the D gene is possibly TRBD1 (5 bases). The CDR3 is 14 residues long. Per germline, CDR1 SGHAT and CDR2 FQNNGV. Trimming removed 3 bases at V and 3 bases at J, with 11 bases between. The CDR3 loop reads CASSLGDVYYGYTF. CDR3 nucleotide sequence: TGTGCCAGCAGCTTGGGGGACGTATACTATGGCTACACCTTC.

This clone has ten or more counts. The chain recombines TRBV20-1 with TRBJ2-5; D is unclear. Germline CDR1 DFQATT, CDR2 SNEGSKA (reference sequence). The CDR3 spans 13 residues. The V end lost 1 base, the J end lost 0 bases, and 6 bases lay between the germline ends. CDR3 in amino acids: CSARVANQETQYF. In DNA, the CDR3 is TGCAGTGCTAGAGTGGCAAACCAAGAGACCCAGTACTTC.

This rearrangement joins TRBV6-1 to TRBJ1-2; D perhaps matches TRBD1 (6 bases). The CDR3 loop spans 14 amino acids. From germline, CDR1 is MNHNS and CDR2 SASEGT. The CDR3 here is CASSPGGQPYGYTF. CDR3 DNA sequence: TGTGCTAGTAGTCCAGGCGGACAGCCCTATGGCTACACCTTC.

The V and J genes are TRBV6-1 and TRBJ1-2; D gene uncertain. The CDR3 covers 13 residues. CDR1 is MNHNS and CDR2 is SASEGT in the germline V gene. The V end lost 7 bases, the J end lost 6 bases, and 15 bases lay between the germline ends. The CDR3 nucleotides are TGTGCCAGCATCCTCCGGCCTAGCCATGGCTACACCTTC. Amino acid sequence: CASILRPSHGYTF.

This clone was picked up many times. This chain links TRBV9 with TRBJ2-3; D gene ambiguous. V was clipped by 0 bases and J by 4 bases, with 0 bases between them. The CDR3 runs to 11 residues. CDR1 is SGDLS, CDR2 YYNGEE, per germline. The DNA of the CDR3 is TGTGCCAGCAGCGTAGCAGATACGCAGTATTTT. As protein: CASSVADTQYF.